This T cell receptor (beta chain) appears in the sequencing data of a study of technical replicates of blood from a few donors. The CDR3 is 15 amino acids. With 6 bases clipped from V and 5 bases from J, the junction kept 9 bases outside the gene matches. Per the germline V gene, CDR1 is SNHLY and CDR2 is FYNNEI. Assay: immunoSEQ multiplex PCR; the TCRdb copy retains only in-frame clones and omits some. Among approximately 53,000 clones listed, roughly 95% were seen once. This sequence originates from a human donor in good health. The J gene is TRBJ2-5, the V gene TRBV2, with 10 bases fitting TRBD1. The specimen sequenced was T cells isolated from PBMCs. The CDR3 protein is CASRLLGTGVETQYF. The CDR3 nucleotides read TGTGCCAGCAGGCTCCTGGGGACAGGGGTGGAGACCCAGTACTTC.